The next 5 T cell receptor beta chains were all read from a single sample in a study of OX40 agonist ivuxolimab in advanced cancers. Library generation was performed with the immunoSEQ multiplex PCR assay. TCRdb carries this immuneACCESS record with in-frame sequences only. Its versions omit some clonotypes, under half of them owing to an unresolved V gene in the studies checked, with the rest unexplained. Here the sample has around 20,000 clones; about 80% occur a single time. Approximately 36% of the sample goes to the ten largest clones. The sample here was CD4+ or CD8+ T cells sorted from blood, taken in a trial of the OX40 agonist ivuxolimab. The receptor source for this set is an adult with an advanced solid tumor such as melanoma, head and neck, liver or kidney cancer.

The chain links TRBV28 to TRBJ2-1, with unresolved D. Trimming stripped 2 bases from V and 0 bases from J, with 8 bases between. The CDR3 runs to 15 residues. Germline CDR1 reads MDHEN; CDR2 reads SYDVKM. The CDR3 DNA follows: TGTGCCAGCAGTTTAAGTGCTAGCTCCTACAATGAGCAGTTCTTC. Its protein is CASSLSASSYNEQFF.

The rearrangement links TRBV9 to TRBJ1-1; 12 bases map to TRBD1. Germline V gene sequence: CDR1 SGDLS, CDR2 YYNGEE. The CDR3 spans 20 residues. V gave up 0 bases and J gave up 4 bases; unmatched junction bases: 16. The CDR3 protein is CASSVVLEGTGGPLGTEAFF. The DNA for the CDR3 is TGTGCCAGCAGCGTAGTATTGGAAGGGACAGGGGGCCCCTTGGGCACTGAAGCTTTCTTT.

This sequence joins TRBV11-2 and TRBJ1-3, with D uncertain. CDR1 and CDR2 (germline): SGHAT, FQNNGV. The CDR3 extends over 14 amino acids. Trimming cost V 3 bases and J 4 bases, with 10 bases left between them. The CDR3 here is CASSFNEAGNTIYF. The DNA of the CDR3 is TGTGCCAGCAGCTTCAACGAAGCGGGAAACACCATATATTTT.

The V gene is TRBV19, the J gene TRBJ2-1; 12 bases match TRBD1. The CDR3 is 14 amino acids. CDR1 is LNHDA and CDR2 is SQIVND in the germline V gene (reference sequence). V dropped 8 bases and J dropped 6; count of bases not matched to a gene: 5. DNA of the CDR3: TGTGCCAGTCCGGGACAGGGGGCTGCCAATGAGCAGTTCTTC. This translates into CASPGQGAANEQFF.

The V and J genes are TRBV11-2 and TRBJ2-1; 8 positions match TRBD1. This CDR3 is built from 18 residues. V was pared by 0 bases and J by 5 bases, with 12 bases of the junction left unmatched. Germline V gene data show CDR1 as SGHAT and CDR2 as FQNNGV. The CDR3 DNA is TGTGCCAGCAGCTTAGATTTGGTGGGGGGACAGGTGAACAATGAGCAGTTCTTC. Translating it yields CASSLDLVGGQVNNEQFF.